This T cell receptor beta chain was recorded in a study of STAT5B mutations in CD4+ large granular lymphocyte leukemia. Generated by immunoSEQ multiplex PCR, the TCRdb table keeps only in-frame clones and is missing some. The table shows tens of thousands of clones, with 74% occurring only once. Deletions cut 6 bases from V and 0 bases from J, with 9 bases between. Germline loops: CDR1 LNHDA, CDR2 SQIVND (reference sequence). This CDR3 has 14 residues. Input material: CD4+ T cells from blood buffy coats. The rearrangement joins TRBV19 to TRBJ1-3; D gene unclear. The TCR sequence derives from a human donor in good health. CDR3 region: CASRGRNSGNTIYF. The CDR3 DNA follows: TGTGCCAGTAGAGGACGCAACTCTGGAAACACCATATATTTT.